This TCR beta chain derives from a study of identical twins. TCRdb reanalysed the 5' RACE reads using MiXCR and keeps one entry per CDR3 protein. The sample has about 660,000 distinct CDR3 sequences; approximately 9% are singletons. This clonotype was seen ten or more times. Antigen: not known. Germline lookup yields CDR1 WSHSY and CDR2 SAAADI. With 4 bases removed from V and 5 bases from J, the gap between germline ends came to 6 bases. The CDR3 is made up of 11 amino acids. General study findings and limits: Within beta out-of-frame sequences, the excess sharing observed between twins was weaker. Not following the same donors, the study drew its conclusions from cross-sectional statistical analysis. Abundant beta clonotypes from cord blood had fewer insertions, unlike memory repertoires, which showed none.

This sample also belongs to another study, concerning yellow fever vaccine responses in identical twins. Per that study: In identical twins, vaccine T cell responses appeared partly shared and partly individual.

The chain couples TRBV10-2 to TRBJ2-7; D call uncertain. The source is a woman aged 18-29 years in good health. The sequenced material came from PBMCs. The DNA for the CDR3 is TGCGCCAGCAGTGTGGGGAACGAGCAGTACTTC. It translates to CASSVGNEQYF.